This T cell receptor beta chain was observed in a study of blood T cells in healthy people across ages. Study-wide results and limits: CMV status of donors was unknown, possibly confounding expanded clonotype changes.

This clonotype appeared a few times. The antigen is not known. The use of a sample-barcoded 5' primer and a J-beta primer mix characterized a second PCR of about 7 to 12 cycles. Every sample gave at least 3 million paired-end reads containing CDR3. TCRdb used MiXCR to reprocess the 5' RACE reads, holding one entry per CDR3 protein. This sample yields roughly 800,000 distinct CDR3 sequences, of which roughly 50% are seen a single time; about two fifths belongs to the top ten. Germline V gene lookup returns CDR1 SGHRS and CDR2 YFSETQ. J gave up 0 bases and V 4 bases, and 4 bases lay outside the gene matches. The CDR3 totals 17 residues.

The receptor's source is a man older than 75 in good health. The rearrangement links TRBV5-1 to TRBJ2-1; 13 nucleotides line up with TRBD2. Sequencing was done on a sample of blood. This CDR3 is CASSPGLAGYSYNEQFF. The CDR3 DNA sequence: TGCGCCAGCAGCCCGGGACTAGCGGGATACTCCTACAATGAGCAGTTCTTC.